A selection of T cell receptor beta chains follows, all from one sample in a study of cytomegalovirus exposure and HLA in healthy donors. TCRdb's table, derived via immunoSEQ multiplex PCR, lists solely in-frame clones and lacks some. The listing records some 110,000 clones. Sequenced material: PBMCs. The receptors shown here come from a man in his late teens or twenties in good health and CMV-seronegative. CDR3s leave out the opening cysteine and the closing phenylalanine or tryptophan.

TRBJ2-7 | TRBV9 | ASSVAYSIVTGLYEQY
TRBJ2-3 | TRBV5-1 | ASSFSGSPSWGSTDTQY
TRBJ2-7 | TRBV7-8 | ASSLNVGLPGNREQY
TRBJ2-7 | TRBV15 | ATSRVAFITYEQY
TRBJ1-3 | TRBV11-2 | ASSLERDRGAGNTIY
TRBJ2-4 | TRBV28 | ASSFLSGPLTKNIQY
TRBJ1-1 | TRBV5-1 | ASSLVAGRSEAF
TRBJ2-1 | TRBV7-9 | ATGGIYNEQF
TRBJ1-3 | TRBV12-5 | ASGPSVRVEGNTIY
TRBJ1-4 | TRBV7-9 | ASSQGRGNEKLF
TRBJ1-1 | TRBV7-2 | ASSLPLSTGGNTEAF
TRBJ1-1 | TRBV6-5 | ASSYGQPGQAF
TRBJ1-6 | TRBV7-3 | ASSTRQGVNSPLH
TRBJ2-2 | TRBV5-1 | ASSSQSGGTGELF
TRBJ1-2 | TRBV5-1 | ASSLGIFRGNYGYT
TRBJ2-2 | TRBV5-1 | ASRRPDSTGELF
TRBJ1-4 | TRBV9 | ASSVASAGQSNEKLF
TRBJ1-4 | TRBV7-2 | ASSPSGGQGEEKLF
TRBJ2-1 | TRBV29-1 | SVEDRRGESNEQF
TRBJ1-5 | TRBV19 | AGRGSGQPQH
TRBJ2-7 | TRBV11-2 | ASSQHLVGTGASYEQY
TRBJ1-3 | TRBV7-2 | ASSLTQNPGNTIY
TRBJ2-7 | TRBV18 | ASSPWDSSSYEQY
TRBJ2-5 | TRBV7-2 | ASSLDTSGSEETQY
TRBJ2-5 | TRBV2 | ASSSLTGLSETQY
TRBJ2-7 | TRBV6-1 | ASSVNKRFRDSYEQY
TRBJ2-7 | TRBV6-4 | ASSAQAYEQY
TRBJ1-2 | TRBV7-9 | ASSLGQGHGYT
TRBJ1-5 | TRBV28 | ASSLNAWGGNQPQH
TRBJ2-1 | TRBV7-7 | ASSYGTRSGEQF
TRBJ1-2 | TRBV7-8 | ASSSVVNYGYT
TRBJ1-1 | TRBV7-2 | ASSETGANTEAF
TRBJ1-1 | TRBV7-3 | ASSSTLTGGLTF
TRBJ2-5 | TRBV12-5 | ASGPGLAEETQY
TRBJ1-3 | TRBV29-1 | SVADRGGGNTIY
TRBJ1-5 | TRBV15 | ATSSSGNQPQH
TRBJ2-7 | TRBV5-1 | ASSANRPSYEQY
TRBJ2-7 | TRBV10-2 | ASSDHGRQGWDEQY
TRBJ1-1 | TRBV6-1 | ASREVRTAKTEAF
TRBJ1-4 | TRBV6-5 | ASSHDRVVEKLF
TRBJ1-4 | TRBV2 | AILGGLTATNEKLF
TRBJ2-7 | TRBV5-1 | ASSPGLAGLGSYEQY
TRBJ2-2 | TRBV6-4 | ASSDKEITGELF
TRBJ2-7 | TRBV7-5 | ARSGGTGGSYEQY
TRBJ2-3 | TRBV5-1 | ASSLAQGGSTDTQY
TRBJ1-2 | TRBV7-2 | ASSPKWGTGVVGGYT
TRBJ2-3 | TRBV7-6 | ASSLGSGGAGTQY
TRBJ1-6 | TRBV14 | ASSPPRNSPLH
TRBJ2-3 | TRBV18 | ASSLWLEDTQY
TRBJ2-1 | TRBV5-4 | ASSLEVLAGVENEQF
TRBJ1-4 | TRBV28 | ASSWDSNEKLF
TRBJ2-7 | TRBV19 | ASSIDFSGFHEQY
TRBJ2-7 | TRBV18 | ASSPPSGLPLGYEQY
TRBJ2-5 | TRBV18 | ASPPSGRGGQETQY
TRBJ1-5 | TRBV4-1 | ASSQHLTGVLGQPQH
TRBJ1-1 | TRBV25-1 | ASSPPIGQGEGNTEAF
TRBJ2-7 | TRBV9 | ASSPSSAGAGYEQY